This section outlines one T cell receptor (beta chain) sequence together with its context. The data originate from a study of OX40 agonist ivuxolimab in advanced cancers. The germline CDR1 and CDR2 sequences are SGHVS and FNYEAQ. The CDR3 covers 15 residues. Trimming shortened V by 3 bases and J by 5 bases, and 16 bases separated the two germline ends. Assay used: immunoSEQ multiplex PCR; TCRdb lists only in-frame clones, some missing. Here the sample spans approximately 98,000 clones, 84% being singletons. This TCR derives from an adult with an advanced solid tumor such as melanoma, head and neck, liver or kidney cancer. Sequencing was performed on CD4+ or CD8+ T cells sorted from blood, taken in a trial of the OX40 agonist ivuxolimab. The chain uses TRBV7-6 and TRBJ2-5, with D hard to call. Here the CDR3 reads CASSFGSKAGETQYF. CDR3 sequence (DNA): TGTGCCAGCAGCTTTGGCAGCAAAGCCGGGGAGACCCAGTACTTC.